The 30 T cell receptor beta chains presented below share a single source sample, sequenced in a study of CD8+ T cells in alopecia areata. Treatment reported: oral pan-JAK inhibitor, 5-10 mg twice daily. The authors extracted RNA and reverse transcribed it into cDNA as the sequencing template. The assay was immunoSEQ multiplex PCR, and TCRdb's table has in-frame clones only and misses some. The sample consists of about 76,000 clones, approximately 72% of them appearing once. The sample consisted of CD8+ T cells sorted from blood, taken at week 24, from a patient treated with tofacitinib. The receptors stem from a human donor with alopecia areata.

V gene TRBV6-4 combines with J gene TRBJ2-2; D is possibly TRBD2 (5 bases). The CDR3 is made up of 13 amino acids. V shed 0 bases and J shed 7 bases, with 6 bases lying between them. Looked up from germline, CDR1 is MRHNA and CDR2 is SNTAGT. Here the CDR3 DNA reads TGTGCCAGCAGTGACTCAGGAGGCGGGGAGCTGTTTTTT. This encodes CASSDSGGGELFF.

This chain connects TRBV4-1 to TRBJ2-2; D remains unclear. The V and J ends lost 1 base and 6 bases respectively, with 3 bases between them. There are 12 residues in the CDR3. The germline gives CDR1 MGHRA, CDR2 YSYEKL. As DNA, the CDR3 is TGCGCCAGCAGCCAAGTCCCCGGGGAGCTGTTTTTT. Protein product: CASSQVPGELFF.

The rearrangement joins TRBV4-1 to TRBJ2-1; D unclear. The V and J ends lost 10 bases and 3 bases respectively, with 10 bases between them. The CDR3 length is 12 residues. The V gene's germline CDR1 is MGHRA and CDR2 YSYEKL. The CDR3: CATQDGYNEQFF. The CDR3 DNA reads TGCGCCACCCAGGACGGCTACAATGAGCAGTTCTTC.

This clone occurred a few times. The chain recombines TRBV19 with TRBJ2-7, with D perhaps matching TRBD1 (5 bases). The germline V and J ends were trimmed by 3 bases and 0 bases, with 9 bases remaining between them. The CDR3 extends over 14 amino acids. Germline values: CDR1 LNHDA, CDR2 SQIVND (reference sequence). The CDR3: CASSIIDSSYEQYF. In DNA, the CDR3 is TGTGCCAGTAGTATTATTGACAGCTCCTACGAGCAGTACTTC.

This clone was seen just once. This chain joins TRBV21-1 and TRBJ2-5; the table gives TRBD2 as D, unverified against the DNA. TRBV21-1 is reported as a pseudogene. The CDR3 spans 18 residues. Here the CDR3 reads CASSNYWTSGRAQETQYF. In nucleotides, the CDR3 is TGTGCCAGCAGCAATTATTGGACTAGCGGGAGGGCTCAAGAGACCCAGTACTTC.

As concerns this clone: At one end the junction does not follow the germline gene, possibly because of a read error. The chain uses TRBV2 and TRBJ2-4, with TRBD1 matching over 7 bases. This CDR3 contains 13 residues. CDR1 is SNHLY and CDR2 is FYNNEI in the germline V gene. The CDR3 region has the DNA TGTGCCAGCAGTGAAACAACGACAGGGTTTTCCGAGTTC. It yields the protein CASSETTTGFSEF.

The V and J genes are TRBV9 and TRBJ2-7; either TRBD1 or TRBD2 may supply D (6 bases each). Trimming removed 0 bases from V and 4 bases from J, with 11 bases in between. This CDR3 has 14 residues. Germline loops: CDR1 SGDLS, CDR2 YYNGEE. The CDR3 DNA follows: TGTGCCAGCAGCGTAGAGGGGGGACGGTACGAGCAGTACTTC. Translating it yields CASSVEGGRYEQYF.

This chain links TRBV27 with TRBJ2-1, with D possibly being TRBD2 (5 bases). The CDR3 runs to 12 residues. Germline V gene data show CDR1 as MNHEY and CDR2 as SMNVEV (reference sequence). Deletions cut 5 bases from V and 12 bases from J, with 14 bases between. The DNA of the CDR3 is TGTGCCAGCAGTCCCCGCGGGTCGGTGCAGTTCTTC. Its protein is CASSPRGSVQFF.

CDR3 nucleotides: TGTGCCAGCAGCGTAGCTGGGGACAGGGGAGAAAAACTGTTTTTT. Amino acids: CASSVAGDRGEKLFF. The genes are TRBV9 and TRBJ1-4; 10 nucleotides agree with TRBD1. Germline V CDR1 and CDR2: SGDLS, YYNGEE. There are 15 residues in the CDR3. V lost 0 bases, J lost 8 bases, and 4 bases stayed unmatched.

The genes are TRBV7-2 and TRBJ2-1, with 10 bases matching TRBD2. This CDR3 spans 17 amino acids. V gave up 1 base and J gave up 4 bases; unmatched junction bases: 7. The germline V gene encodes CDR1 SGHTA and CDR2 FQGNSA. The CDR3 DNA sequence: TGTGCCAGCAGCTTAGGTAGCGGGGGGCCGATTTACAATGAGCAGTTCTTC. Residues: CASSLGSGGPIYNEQFF.

The V and J genes are TRBV29-1 and TRBJ1-2; 7 positions match TRBD1. The CDR3 is made up of 12 amino acids. Germline loops: CDR1 SQVTM, CDR2 ANQGSEA. V shed 1 base, J shed 9 bases, and the junction held 5 bases outside the gene matches. The CDR3 region has the DNA TGCAGCGTTGAAGGCGAGGGGGCTAGCTACACCTTC. It codes for CSVEGEGASYTF.

The chain recombines TRBV7-9 with TRBJ1-3; no clear D gene. The CDR3 length is 15 residues. Germline CDR1 and CDR2: SEHNR and FQNEAQ (reference sequence). Trimming cost V 5 bases and J 0 bases, with 11 bases left between them. CDR3 sequence (DNA): TGTGCCAGCAGCCCCCCAACCCACTCTGGAAACACCATATATTTT. Protein: CASSPPTHSGNTIYF.

This sequence joins TRBV29-1 and TRBJ2-7; TRBD1 matches at 8 bases. Germline CDR1 reads SQVTM; CDR2 reads ANQGSEA. The CDR3 runs to 12 residues. Losses at the gene ends were 3 bases for V and 6 bases for J; bases not matched to a gene: 4. The CDR3 DNA sequence: TGCAGCGTTGACAGGGGGCAGGGCGAGCAGTACTTC. The encoded protein is CSVDRGQGEQYF.

V usage is TRBV28 and J usage is TRBJ2-7; possibly TRBD2 for D (6 bases). This CDR3 is 14 amino acids long. Germline-derived CDR1 and CDR2 are MDHEN and SYDVKM. V dropped 5 bases and J dropped 3 bases, with 14 bases sitting between them. CDR3 sequence (DNA): TGTGCCAGCAGTAAAGCTAGCGCTTACTACGAGCAGTACTTC. The encoded protein is CASSKASAYYEQYF. Combining the CDR3 with reference TRBV28 and TRBJ2-7 gives the whole variable domain DVKVTQSSRYLVKRTGEKVFLECVQDMDHENMFWYRQDPGLGLRLIYFSYDVKMKEKGDIPEGYSVSREKKERFSLILESASTNQTSMYLCASSKASAYYEQYFGPGTRLTVT.

This clone was recorded at least ten times. This chain joins TRBV5-3 and TRBJ1-5; TRBD1 aligns across 8 bases. TRBV5-3 is given ORF status, its function remaining uncertain. The CDR3 contains 19 residues. After removal of 4 bases from V and 0 bases from J, the junction contained 15 bases not matched to a gene. DNA for the CDR3: TGTGCCAGAAGCCCGTCGGACAGGGCTCCCCCTTATAGCAATCAGCCCCAGCATTTT. The encoded protein is CARSPSDRAPPYSNQPQHF.

The CDR3 loop reads CASSTRQGSNYGYTF. The CDR3 bases are TGTGCCAGCAGCACCCGACAGGGTTCGAACTATGGCTACACCTTC. The J gene is TRBJ1-2, the V gene TRBV7-9; 7 nucleotides line up with TRBD1. V dropped 5 bases and J dropped 2; count of bases not matched to a gene: 8. Germline CDR1 and CDR2: SEHNR and FQNEAQ (reference sequence). The CDR3 runs to 15 residues.

This chain uses TRBV2 with TRBJ2-5; D may be TRBD1 (6 bases). Germline values: CDR1 SNHLY, CDR2 FYNNEI. Trimming cost V 5 bases and J 2 bases, with 9 bases left between them. The CDR3 has 13 amino acids. The CDR3 nucleotides are TGTGCCAGCAGTAGGACAGCTCAAGAGACCCAGTACTTC. This gives the protein CASSRTAQETQYF. Drawing the rest from reference TRBV2 and TRBJ2-5, the complete variable domain is EPEVTQTPSHQVTQMGQEVILRCVPISNHLYFYWYRQILGQKVEFLVSFYNNEISEKSEIFDDQFSVERPDGSNFTLKIRSTKLEDSAMYFCASSRTAQETQYFGPGTRLLVL.

This chain joins TRBV4-3 and TRBJ2-7, with D possibly TRBD2 on 6 matching bases. Germline CDR1 is LGHNA and CDR2 is YSLEER. Trimming cost V 1 base and J 4 bases, with 11 bases left between them. The CDR3 is made up of 14 amino acids. CDR3 in DNA: TGCGCCAGCAGCCAAGGCTACGGGAGATACGAGCAGTACTTC. Its protein product is CASSQGYGRYEQYF.

The V gene is TRBV7-8, the J gene TRBJ2-7, with 8 bases fitting TRBD2. Germline V lookup: CDR1 SGHVS, CDR2 FQNEAQ. The V and J ends lost 5 bases and 3 bases, in that order; junction bases with no gene match: 12. The CDR3 contains 16 residues. CDR3 protein: CASSVVSAGGLYEQYF. The CDR3 DNA reads as TGTGCCAGCAGCGTTGTTTCTGCGGGGGGCCTCTACGAGCAGTACTTC.

This clone was observed a few times. The gene calls are TRBV7-9 and TRBJ1-1; TRBD1 might be the D (5 bases). CDR1 is SEHNR and CDR2 is FQNEAQ in the germline V gene (reference sequence). The V gene lost 10 bases and the J gene lost 4 bases, with 10 bases spanning the gap. The CDR3 runs 11 residues. The CDR3, as DNA: TGTGCCACGGCGGGGGGCACTGAAGCTTTCTTT. Protein: CATAGGTEAFF. The full variable domain, completed using reference TRBV7-9 and TRBJ1-1, is DTGVSQNPRHKITKRGQNVTFRCDPISEHNRLYWYRQTLGQGPEFLTYFQNEAQLEKSRLLSDRFSAERPKGSFSTLEIQRTEQGDSAMYLCATAGGTEAFFGQGTRLTVV.

Here the CDR3 DNA reads TGTGCCAGCAGCTCAGGACAGGGGGCGCTTGAGCAGTACTTC. This codes for CASSSGQGALEQYF. The V and J genes are TRBV5-6 and TRBJ2-7; 11 bases agree with TRBD1. The CDR3 runs to 14 residues. V was pared by 3 bases and J by 7 bases, with 6 bases of the junction left unmatched. Germline-derived CDR1 and CDR2 are SGHDT and YYEEEE.

This clone was seen more than once but under ten times. The gene calls are TRBV2 and TRBJ2-1; D assignment may be TRBD1 or TRBD2 (5 bases each). The CDR3 contains 15 residues. From germline, CDR1 is SNHLY and CDR2 FYNNEI. Between the trimmed V and J ends, which lost 6 bases and 2 bases, there was a span of 14 bases. Here the CDR3 DNA reads TGTGCCAGCAGGGCCGGGACCGCAACCTACAATGAGCAGTTCTTC. It is translated as CASRAGTATYNEQFF.

This clone was detected only a few times. Mismatch with germline at one junction end may stem from a read error. This rearrangement joins TRBV7-8 to TRBJ2-7; 9 bases align to TRBD1. From germline, CDR1 is SGHVS and CDR2 FQNEAQ. The CDR3 has 15 residues. The chain's CDR3 is CASSPVTGGSYEQYF. CDR3 in DNA: TGCGCCAGCAGCCCTGTGACAGGGGGCTCCTACGAGCAGTACTTC.

This clone showed up just once. The chain employs TRBV7-3 and TRBJ2-2; D might be TRBD1 (6 bases). V was pared by 0 bases and J by 7 bases, with 9 bases between. Germline assignment: CDR1 SGHTA and CDR2 FQGTGA. This CDR3 is 14 amino acids long. This CDR3 is CASSLTSQGGELFF. CDR3 sequence (DNA): TGTGCCAGCAGCTTAACGTCACAGGGCGGGGAGCTGTTTTTT. Complete variable domain (other parts from reference TRBV7-3 and TRBJ2-2): GAGVSQTPSNKVTEKGKYVELRCDPISGHTALYWYRQSLGQGPEFLIYFQGTGAADDSGLPNDRFFAVRPEGSVSTLKIQRTERGDSAVYLCASSLTSQGGELFFGEGSRLTVL.

The chain recombines TRBV7-6 with TRBJ2-1, with 8 bases matching TRBD1. The CDR3 runs to 17 residues. CDR1 SGHVS and CDR2 FNYEAQ come from the germline V gene. J gave up 2 bases and V 4 bases, and 10 bases lay outside the gene matches. This CDR3 is CASSSRTGTGAYNEQFF. In DNA form, the CDR3 reads TGTGCCAGCAGCTCCAGAACAGGGACAGGTGCCTACAATGAGCAGTTCTTC.

This clone was counted a single time. The gene calls are TRBV25-1 and TRBJ2-5; 9 positions agree with TRBD1. This CDR3 has 15 residues. V trimming: 3 bases; J trimming: 4 bases; junction bases outside the gene matches: 6. CDR1 is MGHDK, CDR2 SYGVNS, per germline. The CDR3 sequence: CASSEGQGSVETQYF. In DNA form, the CDR3 reads TGTGCCAGCAGTGAGGGACAGGGATCGGTAGAGACCCAGTACTTC.

This rearrangement joins TRBV7-9 to TRBJ2-1; D remains unclear. CDR1 is SEHNR and CDR2 is FQNEAQ in the germline V gene (reference sequence). This CDR3 has 13 residues. Trimming cost V 5 bases and J 4 bases, with 9 bases left between them. The CDR3 coding sequence is TGTGCCAGCAGCCCTTATCTTTACAATGAGCAGTTCTTC. Amino acid sequence: CASSPYLYNEQFF. Looking up the rest from reference TRBV7-9 and TRBJ2-1 gives the full variable domain: DTGVSQNPRHKITKRGQNVTFRCDPISEHNRLYWYRQTLGQGPEFLTYFQNEAQLEKSRLLSDRFSAERPKGSFSTLEIQRTEQGDSAMYLCASSPYLYNEQFFGPGTRLTVL.

The rearrangement uses TRBV19 and TRBJ1-1; perhaps TRBD1 as D (6 bases). The CDR3 spans 14 residues. V was cut by 7 bases and J by 4 bases, with 16 bases left in between. CDR1 LNHDA and CDR2 SQIVND come from the germline V gene (reference sequence). The CDR3 is CASTLQGGGTEAFF. The CDR3 DNA sequence: TGTGCCAGTACTCTACAGGGAGGTGGCACTGAAGCTTTCTTT.

J is TRBJ2-4 and V is TRBV2; 9 bases fit TRBD2. The CDR3 loop spans 16 amino acids. Trimming took 4 bases from V and 7 from J; bases not matched to a gene: 11. Germline loops: CDR1 SNHLY, CDR2 FYNNEI. As DNA, the CDR3 is TGTGCCAGCAGTGGCAGTAGCGGGAGATCGCGGAACATTCAGTACTTC. Protein: CASSGSSGRSRNIQYF.

This clone was seen only a few times. V gene TRBV7-6 combines with J gene TRBJ1-1, with 7 nucleotides matching TRBD1. V shed 5 bases and J 1 base; nucleotides not matched to a gene: 7. This CDR3 is 15 amino acids long. CDR1 SGHVS and CDR2 FNYEAQ come from the germline V gene. The DNA for the CDR3 is TGTGCCAGCAGCCCCCAACAGGGGTCGAACACTGAAGCTTTCTTT. It specifies CASSPQQGSNTEAFF.